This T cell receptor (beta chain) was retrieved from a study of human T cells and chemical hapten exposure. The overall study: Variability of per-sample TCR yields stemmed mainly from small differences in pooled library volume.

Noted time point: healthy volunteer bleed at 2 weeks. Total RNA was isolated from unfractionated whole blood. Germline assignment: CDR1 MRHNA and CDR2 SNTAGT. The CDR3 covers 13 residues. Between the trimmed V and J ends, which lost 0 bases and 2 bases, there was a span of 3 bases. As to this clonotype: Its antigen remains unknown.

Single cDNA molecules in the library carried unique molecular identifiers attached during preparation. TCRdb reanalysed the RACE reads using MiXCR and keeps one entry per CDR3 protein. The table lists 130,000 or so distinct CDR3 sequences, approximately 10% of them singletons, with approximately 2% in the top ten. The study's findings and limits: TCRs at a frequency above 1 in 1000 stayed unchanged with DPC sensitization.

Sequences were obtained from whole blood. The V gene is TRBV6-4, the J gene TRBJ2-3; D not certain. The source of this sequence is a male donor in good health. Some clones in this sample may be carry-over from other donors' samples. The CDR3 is CASSDSPTDTQYF. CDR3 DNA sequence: TGTGCCAGCAGTGACTCGCCCACAGATACGCAGTATTTT.